This section outlines one TCR beta chain sequence together with its context. Its antigen has not been determined. Lacking the conserved final phenylalanine or tryptophan, this CDR3 likely reflects a read error. Without any cell sorting, total RNA and DNA were co-extracted from roughly 20-30 mg of bulk tissue using the AllPrep DNA/RNA mini kit. Roughly five patients with histopathologically diagnosed primary liver carcinoma underwent surgical resection in China between November 2015 and 2016. At the time of sampling, the patients had chronic HBV infection and had not received any treatment. Five spatially separated regions were sampled per tumor: superior, inferior, left-lateral and right-lateral poles, plus the tumor centre. According to histology, viable tumor cells made up more than 85% of every tumor sample. Fresh tumor and adjacent tissue pieces were bisected; one half was stored in RNAlater at -80°C, the other sent for histology.

From its first to its last residue, the CDR3 has 15 amino acids. Only the CDR3 portion is preserved as DNA: 45 bases, with reading frame beginning at the first base. The germline V gene supplies CDR1 SQVTM and CDR2 ANQGSEA. After removal of 8 bases from V and 2 bases from J, the junction retains 9 bases not matched to a gene. This sample is drawn from a study of tumor-infiltrating lymphocytes in primary liver carcinoma (dated by TCRdb to about 2017). Describing the broader study: The five patients, three men and two women aged 30 to 69 years, had hepatocellular carcinoma (four) or combined HCC and intrahepatic cholangiocarcinoma (one). The five patients had tumors of stage T1-T3 N0M0, with maximum diameters ranging from about 4.2 to 11 cm. Each sample produced about 3.5 to 8 million productive TCRbeta reads, and read depth showed no significant difference between tissue types. Across five regions of each liver tumor, along with adjacent normal tissue and blood, the study brought together TCRbeta repertoire sequencing, expression microarrays and whole-exome sequencing. A total of approximately 35 specimens from 5 patients underwent TCRbeta repertoire sequencing, comprising 25 or so tumor regions, 5 adjacent noncancerous liver tissues and 5 peripheral blood samples. Agilent mRNA microarray profiling was performed on the 25 to 30 tumor region samples to relate TCRbeta repertoire diversity to the local molecular phenotype. Reproducibility between technical replicate repertoires was high, with correlation coefficients above 0.95 and mean shared-clone rates about 0.9.

The full study reports these points: Only roughly 8-24% of top clones appeared in all five regions of a tumor, which suggests that tumor-infiltrating T cells are spatially heterogeneous. Repertoire overlap was higher between tumor regions (mean around 35%) than tumor-adjacent (approximately 17%) or tumor-blood (about 14%) pairs, consistent with antigen-driven expansion. Because the samples were bulk and unsorted, CD4+ and CD8+ T cell repertoires could not be compared. The study included only four or five patients, and the authors note findings should be validated in a larger study. Compared with blood, tumors had a significantly larger share of the repertoire taken up by the top 250 clones (p = 0.039). Only the TCR beta chain was sequenced, which likely underestimates true repertoire diversity because unpaired alpha chains were not captured.

TCRbeta-specific cDNA was reverse-transcribed from 500 ng total RNA using a constant-region primer and ProtoScript II reverse transcriptase. Three nested multiplex PCR rounds, following a slightly modified ARM-PCR procedure, were used to build the TCRbeta libraries. Each of the first two PCR rounds ran for about 10 cycles and used multiplex TRBV1-TRBV30 forward primers together with a Cbeta reverse primer. Sample barcodes and Illumina adapters were attached in a final 25-cycle PCR using Deep VentR polymerase. Before sequencing, amplicons of 200-500 bp were purified from gel using a QIAquick gel extraction kit. An Illumina HiSeq 2500 was used to sequence the TCRbeta amplicons, generating 250-bp paired-end reads. The paper's processing steps were these. To recover full CDR3 sequences, reads were quality-trimmed using Trimmomatic v0.33 and paired reads were then merged using FLASH v1.2.11. MiGEC v1.2.1b assigned V, D and J germline segments to the rearranged TCRbeta sequences. Clonotype statistics, along with Shannon-Wiener diversity indices, were calculated using VDJtools v1.0.0. Except for diversity analysis, only the 250 most abundant clonotypes of each sample were used in subsequent analyses to reduce sampling bias. TCRdb redid the processing of the public reads, applying fastp at Q25 and MiXCR, and retained in-frame beta chains. Rows are unified per CDR3 protein, each entry keeping the most common DNA and genes. Clone size and V and J calls follow TCRdb, not the original study. This sample lists approximately 22,000 distinct CDR3 sequences; 65% to 85% were detected once. The ten largest account for about two fifths of the sample.

The V gene is TRBV29-1 and the J gene is TRBJ2-3; TRBD2 fits 11 bases in the junction. The sequence was obtained from a man aged 40-49 years with primary liver carcinoma and hepatitis B virus infection. The source material was liver tumor tissue from sampling region 1. Interpreted using the paper, the cell subset or site label stands for: tumor region T1, superior pole. The CDR3: CSITGTSGFTDTQYS. The DNA sequence is as follows: TGCAGCATTACCGGGACTAGCGGATTCACAGATACGCAGTATTCT.